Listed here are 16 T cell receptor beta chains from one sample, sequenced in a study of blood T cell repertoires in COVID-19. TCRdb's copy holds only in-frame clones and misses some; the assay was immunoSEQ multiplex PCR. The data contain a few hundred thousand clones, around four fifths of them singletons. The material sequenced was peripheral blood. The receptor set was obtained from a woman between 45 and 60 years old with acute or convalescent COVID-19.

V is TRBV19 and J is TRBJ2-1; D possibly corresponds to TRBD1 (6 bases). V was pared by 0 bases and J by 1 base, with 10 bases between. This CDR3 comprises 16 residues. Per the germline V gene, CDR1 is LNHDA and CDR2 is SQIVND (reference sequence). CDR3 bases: TGTGCCAGTAGTATAGACAGGGGATATTCCTACAATGAGCAGTTCTTC. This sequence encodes CASSIDRGYSYNEQFF.

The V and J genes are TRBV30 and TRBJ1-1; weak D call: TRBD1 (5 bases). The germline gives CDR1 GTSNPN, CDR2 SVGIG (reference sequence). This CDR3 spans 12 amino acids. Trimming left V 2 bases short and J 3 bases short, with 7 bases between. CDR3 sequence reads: CAWSPGDTEAFF. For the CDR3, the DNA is TGTGCCTGGAGTCCGGGGGACACTGAAGCTTTCTTT.

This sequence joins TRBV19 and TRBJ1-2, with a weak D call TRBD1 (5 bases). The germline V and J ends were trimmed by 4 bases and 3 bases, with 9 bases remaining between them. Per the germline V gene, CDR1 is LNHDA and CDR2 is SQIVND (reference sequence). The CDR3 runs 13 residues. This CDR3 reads CASSSEQDYGYTF. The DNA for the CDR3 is TGTGCCAGTAGTAGTGAACAGGACTATGGCTACACCTTC.

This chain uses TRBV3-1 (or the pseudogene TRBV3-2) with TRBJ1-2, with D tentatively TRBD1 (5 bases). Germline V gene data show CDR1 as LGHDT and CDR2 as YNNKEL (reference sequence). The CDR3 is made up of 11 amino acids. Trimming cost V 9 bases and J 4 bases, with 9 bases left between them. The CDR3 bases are TGTGCCAGTAATCAGGGCTATGGCTACACCTTC. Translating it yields CASNQGYGYTF.

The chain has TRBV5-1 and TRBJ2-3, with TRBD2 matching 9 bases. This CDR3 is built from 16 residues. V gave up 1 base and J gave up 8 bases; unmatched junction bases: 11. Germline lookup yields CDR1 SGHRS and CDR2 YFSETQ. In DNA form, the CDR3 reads TGCGCCAGCAGCTTGCCCCGCGGGGGGGCCGGAGGTACGCAGTATTTT. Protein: CASSLPRGGAGGTQYF. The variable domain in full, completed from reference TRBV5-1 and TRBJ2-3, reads KAGVTQTPRYLIKTRGQQVTLSCSPISGHRSVSWYQQTPGQGLQFLFEYFSETQRNKGNFPGRFSGRQFSNSRSEMNVSTLELGDSALYLCASSLPRGGAGGTQYFGPGTRLTVL.

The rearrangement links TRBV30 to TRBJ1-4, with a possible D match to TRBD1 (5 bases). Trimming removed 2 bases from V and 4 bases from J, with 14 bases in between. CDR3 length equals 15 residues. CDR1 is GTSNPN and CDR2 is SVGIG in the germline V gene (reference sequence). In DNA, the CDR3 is TGTGCCTGGAGTTTGGCCGGCGGGGGTAATGAAAAACTGTTTTTT. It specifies CAWSLAGGGNEKLFF.

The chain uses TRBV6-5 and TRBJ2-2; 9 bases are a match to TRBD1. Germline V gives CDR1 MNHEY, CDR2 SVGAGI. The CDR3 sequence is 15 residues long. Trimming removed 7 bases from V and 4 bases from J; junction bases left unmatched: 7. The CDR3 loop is CASTLTGGSTGELFF. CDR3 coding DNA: TGTGCCAGCACCTTGACAGGGGGTTCCACCGGGGAGCTGTTTTTT.

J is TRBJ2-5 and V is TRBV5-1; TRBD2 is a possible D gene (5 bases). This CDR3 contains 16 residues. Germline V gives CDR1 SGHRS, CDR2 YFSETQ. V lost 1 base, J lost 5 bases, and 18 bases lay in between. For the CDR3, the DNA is TGCGCCAGCAGCTTGCGGGGAGCGGTATCAAAGGAGACCCAGTACTTC. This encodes CASSLRGAVSKETQYF. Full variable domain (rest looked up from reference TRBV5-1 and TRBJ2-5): KAGVTQTPRYLIKTRGQQVTLSCSPISGHRSVSWYQQTPGQGLQFLFEYFSETQRNKGNFPGRFSGRQFSNSRSEMNVSTLELGDSALYLCASSLRGAVSKETQYFGPGTRLLVL.

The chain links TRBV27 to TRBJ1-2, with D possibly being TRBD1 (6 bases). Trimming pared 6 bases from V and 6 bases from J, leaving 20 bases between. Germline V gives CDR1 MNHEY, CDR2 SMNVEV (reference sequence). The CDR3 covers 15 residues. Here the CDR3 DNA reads TGTGCCAGCAGCTCAACAGGGCCTTTGGGGGATGGCTACACCTTC. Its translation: CASSSTGPLGDGYTF.

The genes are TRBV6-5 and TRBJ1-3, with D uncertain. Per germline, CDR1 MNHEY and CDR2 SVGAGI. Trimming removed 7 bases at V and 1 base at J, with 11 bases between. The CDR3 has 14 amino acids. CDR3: CASIWAGSGNTIYF. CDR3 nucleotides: TGTGCCAGCATTTGGGCAGGTTCTGGAAACACCATATATTTT.

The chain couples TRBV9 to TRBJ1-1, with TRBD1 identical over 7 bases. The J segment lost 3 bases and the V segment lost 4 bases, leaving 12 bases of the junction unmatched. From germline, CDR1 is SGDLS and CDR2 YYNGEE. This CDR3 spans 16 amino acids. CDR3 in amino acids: CASSQGQSASYTEAFF. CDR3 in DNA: TGTGCCAGCAGCCAGGGACAGTCAGCGTCTTACACTGAAGCTTTCTTT.

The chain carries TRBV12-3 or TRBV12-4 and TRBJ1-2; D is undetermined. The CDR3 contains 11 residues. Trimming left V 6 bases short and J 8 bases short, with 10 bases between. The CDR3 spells CASRATSGYTF. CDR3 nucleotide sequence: TGTGCCAGCAGGGCAACATCGGGCTACACCTTC.

CDR3 amino acids: CATSAGVGYTF. The CDR3 bases are TGTGCCACCAGTGCCGGGGTCGGCTACACCTTC. This chain uses TRBV24-1 with TRBJ1-2; D not resolved. V was trimmed by 5 bases and J by 8 bases, leaving 8 bases between them. The CDR3 sequence is 11 residues long. Germline V gene lookup returns CDR1 KGHDR and CDR2 SFDVKD.

CDR3 amino acids: CASSHLLTDLNQPQHF. The CDR3 DNA reads as TGTGCCAGCAGCCATCTCTTGACAGACCTCAATCAGCCCCAGCATTTT. The rearrangement uses TRBV6-6 and TRBJ1-5; D is perhaps TRBD1 (5 bases). The CDR3 spans 16 residues. Germline V gene data show CDR1 as MNHNY and CDR2 as SVGAGI (reference sequence). V lost 6 bases and J 3 bases, leaving 18 bases between the germline ends.

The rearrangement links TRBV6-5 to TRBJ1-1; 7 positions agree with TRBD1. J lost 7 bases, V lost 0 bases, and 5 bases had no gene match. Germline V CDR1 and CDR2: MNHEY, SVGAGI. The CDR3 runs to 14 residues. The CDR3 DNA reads TGTGCCAGCAGTTACTCCAGGGGGAATGGTGAAGCTTTCTTT. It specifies CASSYSRGNGEAFF.

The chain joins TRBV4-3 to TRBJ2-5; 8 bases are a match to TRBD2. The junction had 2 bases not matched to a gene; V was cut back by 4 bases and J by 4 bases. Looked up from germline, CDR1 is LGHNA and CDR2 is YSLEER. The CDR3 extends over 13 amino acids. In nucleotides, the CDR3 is TGCGCCAGCAGCCTGCTAGCGGGAGAGACCCAGTACTTC. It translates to CASSLLAGETQYF.